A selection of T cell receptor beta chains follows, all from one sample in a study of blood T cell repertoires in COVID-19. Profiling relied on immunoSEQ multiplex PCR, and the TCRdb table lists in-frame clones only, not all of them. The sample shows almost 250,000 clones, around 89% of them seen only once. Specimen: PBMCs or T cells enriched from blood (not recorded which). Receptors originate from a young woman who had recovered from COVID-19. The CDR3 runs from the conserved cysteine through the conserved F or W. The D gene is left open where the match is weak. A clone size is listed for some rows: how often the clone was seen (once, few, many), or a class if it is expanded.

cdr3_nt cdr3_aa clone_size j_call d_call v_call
TGTGCCAGCAGCCCGTTTCGAGCGGGAGGCAACGAGCAGTACTTC CASSPFRAGGNEQYF once TRBJ2-7 TRBD2 TRBV9
TGTGCCAGCAGCTTCTGGCAGGGCCTGCAAGAGACCCAGTACTTC CASSFWQGLQETQYF - TRBJ2-5 - TRBV5-4
TGTGCCAGCAGTTACTCGGGACAGGGGAAGGGGCAGCCCCAGCATTTT CASSYSGQGKGQPQHF - TRBJ1-5 TRBD1 TRBV6-2/TRBV6-3
TGTGCCAGCAGCTTATTTACTAGCGGGAGCTCCTACGAGCAGTACTTC CASSLFTSGSSYEQYF - TRBJ2-7 TRBD2 TRBV5-6
TGTGCCAGCAGCCACCAGGGATACGGGTTTAACTATGGCTACACCTTC CASSHQGYGFNYGYTF - TRBJ1-2 - TRBV28
TGCGCCAGCAGGGCATGGACAGGGGAGTCGGATTCACCCCTCCACTTT CASRAWTGESDSPLHF - TRBJ1-6 TRBD1 TRBV5-1
TGTGCCAGCAGCCAAACTAGCGGGAGACCAGATACGCAGTATTTT CASSQTSGRPDTQYF few TRBJ2-3 TRBD2 TRBV28
TGTGCCAGCAGCCAAGAGGAGCTTGCGAACACTGAAGCTTTCTTT CASSQEELANTEAFF - TRBJ1-1 - TRBV4-2
TGTGCCAGCACTAAAACAGGGAGAGCTGGAAACACCATATATTTT CASTKTGRAGNTIYF - TRBJ1-3 - TRBV6-5
TGTGCCACCAGCAGAGGGGGGACTAGCGCTCCTCGTGAGCAGTTCTTC CATSRGGTSAPREQFF - TRBJ2-1 TRBD2 TRBV15
TGTGCCAGCAGCTTTGAGGGGGTCGGTGGAAACACCATATATTTT CASSFEGVGGNTIYF - TRBJ1-3 - TRBV7-9
TGTGCCAGCAGTTTACTTGGGACTAGCGGGTACAATGAGCAGTTCTTC CASSLLGTSGYNEQFF - TRBJ2-1 TRBD2 TRBV27
TGTGCCAGCAGCTTAGTAAGTCGGACAGGGGGCTGGGCTGAAGCTTTCTTT CASSLVSRTGGWAEAFF - TRBJ1-1 TRBD1 TRBV7-9
TGCGCCAGCAGCCCCTTCAGCGGGAGAGGTGATACGCAGTATTTT CASSPFSGRGDTQYF once TRBJ2-3 TRBD2 TRBV4-3
TGTGCCAGCAAGAGCGGGAGGGCGGTCACCGGGGAGCTGTTTTTT CASKSGRAVTGELFF - TRBJ2-2 TRBD2 TRBV6-5
TGTGCCAGCTCACCCCTTCCTAGGGGACAGGGGAATCCTATAGGCTATGGCTACACCTTC CASSPLPRGQGNPIGYGYTF - TRBJ1-2 TRBD1 TRBV18
TGTGCCAGCAGTGAATGGGGACCGGGACTCAGAGGGGAGACCCAGTACTTC CASSEWGPGLRGETQYF few TRBJ2-5 - TRBV25-1
TGTGCCAGCTCACCAGTCGTGAGCAATCAGCCCCAGCATTTT CASSPVVSNQPQHF - TRBJ1-5 - TRBV18
TGCGCCAGCAGCCAAGATCCCCCTCCTAGCTTAAACACCGGGGAGCTGTTTTTT CASSQDPPPSLNTGELFF - TRBJ2-2 - TRBV4-3
TGTGCCAGCAGCTCTACCCCCGGACTAGTGGCCTACAATGAGCAGTTCTTC CASSSTPGLVAYNEQFF - TRBJ2-1 TRBD2 TRBV7-9
TGTGCCATCAGCCCGGGACAGGGCTCTGAAGCTTTCTTT CAISPGQGSEAFF - TRBJ1-1 TRBD1 TRBV10-3
TGTGCCAGTAGTATGTTCAGTCGAGCGGGAGCGAACACTGAAGCTTTCTTT CASSMFSRAGANTEAFF - TRBJ1-1 - TRBV19
TGTGCCAGCAGCTCTGAGCGGGAAAACACCGGGGAGCTGTTTTTT CASSSERENTGELFF - TRBJ2-2 TRBD2 TRBV11-2
TGTGCCAGCGCCTGGGCGGACAGGAATACTGAAGCTTTCTTT CASAWADRNTEAFF - TRBJ1-1 TRBD1 TRBV7-9
TGCGCCAGCAGCCAAGAGGGCCGTTCCGGGACCCAGTACTTC CASSQEGRSGTQYF - TRBJ2-5 - TRBV4-3
TGTGCCTGGAGTGTAGGTCGGGGGGGCTACACTGAAGCTTTCTTT CAWSVGRGGYTEAFF - TRBJ1-1 - TRBV30
TGTGCCAGCAGTGACTCGAACTTGGGTTCGAGGACTGAAGCTTTCTTT CASSDSNLGSRTEAFF - TRBJ1-1 - TRBV6-4
TGCGCCAGCAGCCAAGTCTCGGGAGGAGCTTACGAGCAGTACTTC CASSQVSGGAYEQYF - TRBJ2-7 TRBD2 TRBV4-3